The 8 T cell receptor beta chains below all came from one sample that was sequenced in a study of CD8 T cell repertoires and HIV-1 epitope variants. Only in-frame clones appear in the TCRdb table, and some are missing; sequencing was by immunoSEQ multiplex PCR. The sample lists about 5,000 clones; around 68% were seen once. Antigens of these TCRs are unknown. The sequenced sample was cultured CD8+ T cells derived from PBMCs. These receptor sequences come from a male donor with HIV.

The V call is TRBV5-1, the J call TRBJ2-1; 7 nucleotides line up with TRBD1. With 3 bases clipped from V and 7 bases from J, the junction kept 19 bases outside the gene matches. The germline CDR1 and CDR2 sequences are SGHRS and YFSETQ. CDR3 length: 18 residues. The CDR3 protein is CASSYTLKTGSKPNEQFF. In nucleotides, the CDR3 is TGCGCCAGCAGCTACACCCTAAAGACAGGGTCTAAACCGAATGAGCAGTTCTTC.

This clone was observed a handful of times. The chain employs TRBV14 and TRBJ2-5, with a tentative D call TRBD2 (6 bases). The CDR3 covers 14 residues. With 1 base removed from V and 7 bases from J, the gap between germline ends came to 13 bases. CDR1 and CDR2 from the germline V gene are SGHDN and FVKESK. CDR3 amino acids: CASSQVRGRGTQYF. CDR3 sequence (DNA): TGTGCCAGCAGCCAAGTGCGGGGCCGGGGGACCCAGTACTTC.

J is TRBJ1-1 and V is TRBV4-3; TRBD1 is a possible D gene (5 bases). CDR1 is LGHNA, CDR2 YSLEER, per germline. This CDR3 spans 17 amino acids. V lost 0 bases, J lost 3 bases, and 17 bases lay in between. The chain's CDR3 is CASSQDQDGGGYTEAFF. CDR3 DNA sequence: TGCGCCAGCAGCCAAGATCAAGATGGGGGGGGGTACACTGAAGCTTTCTTT.

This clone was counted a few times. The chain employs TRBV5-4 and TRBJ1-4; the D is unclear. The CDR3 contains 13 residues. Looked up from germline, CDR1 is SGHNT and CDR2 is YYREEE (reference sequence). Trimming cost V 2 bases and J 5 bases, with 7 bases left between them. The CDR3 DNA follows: TGTGCCAGCAGCTTAATGACAAATGAAAAACTGTTTTTT. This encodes CASSLMTNEKLFF.

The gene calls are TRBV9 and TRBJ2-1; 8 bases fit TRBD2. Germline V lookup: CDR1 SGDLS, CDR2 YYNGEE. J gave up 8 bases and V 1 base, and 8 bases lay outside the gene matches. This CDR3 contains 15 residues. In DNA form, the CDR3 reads TGTGCCAGCAGCGTATTCGGTAGCGGGAACCATGAGCAGTTCTTC. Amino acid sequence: CASSVFGSGNHEQFF.

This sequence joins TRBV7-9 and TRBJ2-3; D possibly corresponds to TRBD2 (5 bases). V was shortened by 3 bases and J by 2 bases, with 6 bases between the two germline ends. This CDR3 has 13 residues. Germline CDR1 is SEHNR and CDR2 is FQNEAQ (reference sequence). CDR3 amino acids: CASSLDFTDTQYF. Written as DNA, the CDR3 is TGTGCCAGCAGCTTGGACTTCACAGATACGCAGTATTTT. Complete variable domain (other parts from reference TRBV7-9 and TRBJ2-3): DTGVSQNPRHKITKRGQNVTFRCDPISEHNRLYWYRQTLGQGPEFLTYFQNEAQLEKSRLLSDRFSAERPKGSFSTLEIQRTEQGDSAMYLCASSLDFTDTQYFGPGTRLTVL.

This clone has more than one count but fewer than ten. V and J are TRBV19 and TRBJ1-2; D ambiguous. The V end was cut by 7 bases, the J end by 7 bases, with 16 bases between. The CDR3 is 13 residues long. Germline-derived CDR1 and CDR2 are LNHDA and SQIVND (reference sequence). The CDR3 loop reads CASNFGQLPGYTF. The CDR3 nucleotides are TGTGCCAGTAATTTCGGTCAGCTCCCTGGCTACACCTTC.

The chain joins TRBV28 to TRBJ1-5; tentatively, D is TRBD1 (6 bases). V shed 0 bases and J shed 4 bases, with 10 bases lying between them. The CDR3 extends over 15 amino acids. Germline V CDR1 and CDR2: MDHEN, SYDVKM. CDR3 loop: CASSLWGADNQPQHF. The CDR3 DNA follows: TGTGCCAGCAGTTTATGGGGGGCGGATAATCAGCCCCAGCATTTT.